The entry below gives a single TCR beta chain sequence along with its context. Its antigen is as yet unknown. The sample comes from a study of T cell responses to AZD1222 COVID-19 vaccine. Whole-study findings and limits: Donor demographics were predominantly white British with a female majority; clonal diversity may be underestimated.

Germline CDR1 is SNHLY and CDR2 is FYNNEI. V shed 7 bases and J shed 5 bases, with 14 bases lying between them. The CDR3 contains 13 residues. Data came from immunoSEQ multiplex PCR; TCRdb stores just in-frame clones and leaves some out. The sample has about 120,000 clones; approximately 88% are singletons. The sequence was collected from an adult in good health. The material was peripheral blood, obtained on day 0 of AZD1222 vaccination. The chain couples TRBV2 to TRBJ2-5; no clear D. The CDR3 DNA reads TGTGCCAGCAAGGTGGTGTCCCGGGAGACCCAGTACTTC. This gives the protein CASKVVSRETQYF.